This T cell receptor (beta chain) originates from a study of blood T cell repertoires in COVID-19. Overall study: Spain, Italy and the United States supplied samples that represented acute and convalescent COVID-19.

Only in-frame clones appear in the TCRdb table, and some are missing; sequencing was by immunoSEQ multiplex PCR. The sample consists of about 460,000 clones, about nine tenths of them appearing once. Participants, about 18 to 90 years old, spanned 25 or so US areas. Cohort assignment relied on participant-reported clinical history. The sequenced sample was PBMCs or T cells enriched from blood (not recorded which). This TCR was sampled from an older woman who had recovered from COVID-19.

The CDR3 DNA follows: TGTGCCAGTAGTGACGGGACATTTTCCTACAATGAGCAGTTCTTC. Protein sequence: CASSDGTFSYNEQFF. V gene TRBV19 combines with J gene TRBJ2-1; the D gene is possibly TRBD1 (6 bases). Germline loops: CDR1 LNHDA, CDR2 SQIVND (reference sequence). Trimming pared 5 bases from V and 1 base from J, leaving 12 bases between. This CDR3 has 15 amino acids. Looking up the rest from reference TRBV19 and TRBJ2-1 gives the full variable domain: DGGITQSPKYLFRKEGQNVTLSCEQNLNHDAMYWYRQDPGQGLRLIYYSQIVNDFQKGDIAEGYSVSREKKESFPLTVTSAQKNPTAFYLCASSDGTFSYNEQFFGPGTRLTVL.